This record covers a single T cell receptor beta chain. What it binds is not known. The sample is drawn from a study of PD-L1 blockade in urothelial cancer. Study overall: About 90% of the roughly 30 patients comprised males who had bladder-origin urothelial cancer. Patients had received 0 to 3 prior chemotherapy regimens.

The CDR3 totals 19 residues. With 4 bases clipped from V and 0 bases from J, the junction kept 14 bases outside the gene matches. Germline V gene data show CDR1 as LNHDA and CDR2 as SQIVND (reference sequence). Whole-study findings and limits: For durable-benefit patients, tumor-associated blood clones expanded more at 3 weeks.

Quantitation of FFPE tumor DNA was performed with amplified housekeeping genes. Generated by immunoSEQ multiplex PCR, the TCRdb table keeps only in-frame clones and is missing some. The sample includes over a thousand clones, approximately 41% of them seen just once. The TCR comes from a man aged 60-69 years with urothelial cancer. Here the sequenced sample was tumor tissue, taken before atezolizumab (anti-PD-L1) treatment. The chain couples TRBV19 to TRBJ2-3; 9 bases fit TRBD1. The CDR3 loop reads CASSTPIPGQGSSTDTQYF. CDR3 nucleotide sequence: TGTGCCAGTAGTACCCCGATCCCGGGACAGGGTTCTAGCACAGATACGCAGTATTTT.